The clone carrying this TCR beta chain has a handful of counts. The investigators amplified TCR beta CDR3 regions from RNA transcripts. The HTBI primer set was used in a first-round RT-PCR of the TCR CDR3. TCRdb re-called the multiplex PCR reads through MiXCR, storing one row per CDR3 protein. The sample contains some 300,000 distinct CDR3 sequences, about 14% of which appear only once. The CDR3 has 14 amino acids. Deletions cut 2 bases from V and 6 bases from J, with 11 bases between. Germline CDR1 is MNHEY and CDR2 is SVGAGI. Patients with uncontrolled infections, other autoimmune diseases, pregnancy or lactation were excluded. The data were taken from a study of T cells in Graves' hyperthyroidism and ophthalmopathy.

Specimen: blood. The J gene is TRBJ2-1, the V gene TRBV6-5; TRBD2 might be the D (5 bases). The receptor was derived from a woman aged 30 to 39 with Graves' hyperthyroidism that later progressed to Graves' ophthalmopathy. As DNA, the CDR3 is TGTGCCAGCAGTTACGAAGGAAGCGGCAATGAGCAGTTCTTC. Translated, it gives CASSYEGSGNEQFF.